This T cell receptor (beta chain) was sequenced for a study of CD8 T cells in ankylosing spondylitis. The CDR3 is made up of 17 amino acids. The V gene's germline CDR1 is SGHDN and CDR2 FVKESK. V dropped 4 bases and J dropped 3 bases, with 16 bases sitting between them. General study results and limits: Significant enrichment of disease-linked clones was reported in matched ankylosing spondylitis synovial fluid. A number of the motif variants had already been described in reactive arthritis synovial fluid and blood.

Molecular-barcoded quantitative 5'-RACE produced these TCR beta libraries. TCRdb ran MiXCR on the 5' RACE reads and lists one entry per CDR3 protein. Of about 240,000 distinct CDR3 sequences detected, roughly 10% appear once; the ten largest clones hold 6.8%. Remarks on this clonotype: Its matching antigen is unknown.

J is TRBJ1-6 and V is TRBV14; D is unresolved. Sequencing was performed on blood, either unsorted or a sorted T cell fraction (not recorded which). The TCR originated in a male donor with ankylosing spondylitis or in good health (not recorded which). The CDR3 sequence: CASSPGFRTLYNSPLHF. The CDR3 coding sequence is TGTGCCAGCAGCCCGGGTTTTCGGACCCTCTATAATTCACCCCTCCACTTT. Full variable domain (missing parts from reference TRBV14 and TRBJ1-6): EAGVTQFPSHSVIEKGQTVTLRCDPISGHDNLYWYRRVMGKEIKFLLHFVKESKQDESGMPNNRFLAERTGGTYSTLKVQPAELEDSGVYFCASSPGFRTLYNSPLHFGNGTRLTVT.